This T cell receptor (beta chain) was sequenced during a study of T cell changes during pregnancy in multiple sclerosis. The table came from immunoSEQ multiplex PCR; TCRdb's copy has only in-frame clones and leaves some out. The sample holds tens of thousands of clones; about 92% are singletons and the top ten take just under 1%. This sequence was found in a female donor with multiple sclerosis, enrolled in a pregnancy study. The sequenced sample was peripheral blood, obtained after pregnancy.

This CDR3 reads CSVEGTGGFYGYTF. In DNA, the CDR3 is TGCAGCGTTGAAGGGACAGGGGGCTTCTATGGCTACACCTTC. The chain has TRBV29-1 and TRBJ1-2, with TRBD1 matching over 11 bases. The V gene end was trimmed by 1 base and the J gene end by 4 bases; junction bases not matched to a gene: 2. The CDR3 is 14 residues long. The V gene's germline CDR1 is SQVTM and CDR2 ANQGSEA. The variable domain in full, with the rest retrieved from reference TRBV29-1 and TRBJ1-2, is SAVISQKPSRDICQRGTSLTIQCQVDSQVTMMFWYRQQPGQSLTLIATANQGSEATYESGFVIDKFPISRPNLTFSTLTVSNMSPEDSSIYLCSVEGTGGFYGYTFGSGTRLTVV.